These T cell receptor beta chains were read from a single sample in a study of vaccination and CD4 T cells after COVID-19. From the PCR reads, TCRdb called clonotypes with MiXCR, one entry per CDR3 protein. The sample holds around 25,000 distinct CDR3 sequences, approximately 28% seen once. These receptors have no identified antigens. The sequencing used CD4+ T cells from blood, cultured in vitro, collected about 7 months after SARS-CoV-2 vaccination. These receptors all stem from a human donor who had recovered from COVID-19. CDR3s include the opening cysteine and the closing phenylalanine or tryptophan. A D gene is named only where the DNA matches it firmly. A row's size may be missing; if present it is once, few, many or a size class.

- | TRBJ1-1 | TRBV7-9 | few | TGTGCCAGCACCCGGGGGACTGAAGCTTTCTTT | CASTRGTEAFF
- | TRBJ2-7 | TRBV25-1 | - | TGTGCCAGCAGTGAACGGGGGAAGGGCTACGAGCAGTACTTC | CASSERGKGYEQYF
TRBD1 | TRBJ1-5 | TRBV7-8 | few | TGTGCCAGCAGCCCACCGTTCCAGGGGGTGTATAGGCCCCAGCATTTT | CASSPPFQGVYRPQHF
- | TRBJ1-2 | TRBV20-1 | many | TGCAGTGCTAGTCTGGGACCGATCCCTAACTATGGCTACACCTTC | CSASLGPIPNYGYTF
TRBD1 | TRBJ2-7 | TRBV7-2 | few | TGTGCCAGCAGCGCGACAGGGGACAGCTCCTACGAGCAGTACTTC | CASSATGDSSYEQYF
TRBD2 | TRBJ2-7 | TRBV29-1 | - | TGCAGCGTTGTAACTAGCGGGAGCGTCTACGAGCAGTACTTC | CSVVTSGSVYEQYF
- | TRBJ2-3 | TRBV6-1 | few | TGTGCCAGCACACTACTGTTGACAGATACGCAGTATTTT | CASTLLLTDTQYF
- | TRBJ1-5 | TRBV19 | few | TGTGCCAGTAGCAGGACGGCCCATAGCAATCAGCCCCAGCATTTT | CASSRTAHSNQPQHF
TRBD1 | TRBJ1-5 | TRBV20-1 | - | TGCAGTGCTAGGGGGACAGGGAAGAACAATCAGCCCCAGCATTTT | CSARGTGKNNQPQHF
- | TRBJ2-5 | TRBV19 | few | TGTGCCAGTACCAGAAGGGCAGGCGCTCAAGAGACCCAGTACTTC | CASTRRAGAQETQYF
- | TRBJ2-7 | TRBV5-4 | - | TGTGCCAGCAGCTTGGTGCCGGACTCCTACGAGCAGTACTTC | CASSLVPDSYEQYF
- | TRBJ2-7 | TRBV28 | - | TGTGCCAGCAGTTGGACAGCCCCCTACGAGCAGTACTTC | CASSWTAPYEQYF
TRBD2 | TRBJ2-1 | TRBV5-4 | - | TGTGCCAGCAGCCGTGGACTAGCGGGAGACAATGAGCAGTTCTTC | CASSRGLAGDNEQFF
TRBD1 | TRBJ1-2 | TRBV6-1 | - | TGTGCCAGCAGAAACGACAGGGAGCGTCCCTATGGCCACACCTTC | CASRNDRERPYGHTF
- | TRBJ2-3 | TRBV7-2 | - | TGTGCCAGCAGCCAACAGGGGACTGCAATAAGCACAGATACGCAGTATTTT | CASSQQGTAISTDTQYF
- | TRBJ1-2 | TRBV20-1 | few | TGCAGTACCGTCTTTAACTATGGCTACACCTTC | CSTVFNYGYTF
TRBD1 | TRBJ1-5 | TRBV10-2 | few | TGCGCCAGCAGTGGACAATCCCGGGACAGAAATCAGCCCCAGCATTTT | CASSGQSRDRNQPQHF
TRBD2 | TRBJ2-3 | TRBV10-3 | - | TGTGCCATCAGCCAGACGAGCGGGACTAGCACAGATACGCAGTATTTT | CAISQTSGTSTDTQYF
- | TRBJ2-7 | TRBV7-2 | few | TGTGCCAGCAGCTTAGCCTCCCGGGAGTTAAAGTACGAGCAGTACTTC | CASSLASRELKYEQYF
- | TRBJ2-5 | TRBV2 | few | TGTGCCAGCAGTGAATACACAGGGATCCAAGAGACCCAGTACTTC | CASSEYTGIQETQYF
- | TRBJ2-1 | TRBV20-1 | - | TGCAGTGCCGAGTTACGGGAGCGCGCCTACAATGAGCAGTTCTTC | CSAELRERAYNEQFF
TRBD1 | TRBJ2-7 | TRBV28 | - | TGTGCCAGCAGGGCCGGGACAGCCTACGAGCAGTACTTC | CASRAGTAYEQYF
- | TRBJ2-1 | TRBV6-1 | - | TGTGCCAGCATACTACGGGAGTTCGGTGGCAATGAGCAGTTCTTC | CASILREFGGNEQFF
TRBD1 | TRBJ1-1 | TRBV19 | - | TGTGCCAGTAGTATCACAGGGGGCACTGAAGCTTTCTTT | CASSITGGTEAFF
TRBD1 | TRBJ1-2 | TRBV20-1 | few | TGCAGTATCCGGGACAGGGGGCGGTATGGCTACACCTTC | CSIRDRGRYGYTF
- | TRBJ2-3 | TRBV20-1 | few | TGCAGTGTAGGTGGTGATACGCAGTATTTT | CSVGGDTQYF
- | TRBJ1-1 | TRBV20-1 | - | TGCAGTGCCCCTTGGAGCATGAACACTGAAGCTTTCTTT | CSAPWSMNTEAFF
- | TRBJ2-3 | TRBV28 | once | TGTGCCAGCACTTCGAGCACAGATACGCAGTATTTT | CASTSSTDTQYF
TRBD1 | TRBJ2-7 | TRBV6-1 | - | TGTGCCAGCAGGAAGAGGACAGGGGGTTTGGACGAGCAGTACTTC | CASRKRTGGLDEQYF
- | TRBJ2-3 | TRBV20-1 | few | TGCAGTGCTAGAGTGGCCCCAAGTACGGATACGCAGTATTTT | CSARVAPSTDTQYF
- | TRBJ2-7 | TRBV20-1 | - | TGCAGTGCTACTTCGACAGGCTACGAGCAGTACTTC | CSATSTGYEQYF
TRBD1 | TRBJ2-6 | TRBV7-2 | few | TGTGCCAGCAGCTTAAGGACAGGGGGCCTCTCTGGGGCCAACGTCCTGACTTTC | CASSLRTGGLSGANVLTF
TRBD2 | TRBJ2-7 | TRBV28 | - | TGTGCCAGCAGTCGAAGACTAGCGGGAGCCGAGCAGTACTTC | CASSRRLAGAEQYF
TRBD2 | TRBJ2-2 | TRBV6-1 | few | TGTGCCAGCAGCCCCGGGAGGGTCGCCGGGGAGCTGTTTTTT | CASSPGRVAGELFF
TRBD2 | TRBJ2-7 | TRBV7-2 | few | TGTGCCAGCAGCCTCGGTTGGGGCGGGAGGGCGATGGAGCAGTACTTC | CASSLGWGGRAMEQYF
TRBD2 | TRBJ2-1 | TRBV20-1 | few | TGCAGTGCTAGAGATGGTAGCGGGAGGCCCAATGAGCAGTTCTTC | CSARDGSGRPNEQFF
- | TRBJ1-5 | TRBV7-9 | few | TGTGCCAGCAGCTTAGACGGTCCAGGGGCTAAGCCCCAGCATTTT | CASSLDGPGAKPQHF
- | TRBJ2-7 | TRBV27 | - | TGTGCCAGCAGTCGAGCCGGGACCCTCTACGAGCAGTACTTC | CASSRAGTLYEQYF
- | TRBJ2-7 | TRBV6-1 | few | TGTGCCAGCAGTCGTAGGACAGCCTACTCCTACGAGCAGTACTTC | CASSRRTAYSYEQYF
- | TRBJ2-3 | TRBV20-1 | - | TGCAGTGGGCCTGATACGCAGTATTTT | CSGPDTQYF
- | TRBJ1-5 | TRBV28 | - | TGTGCCAGCAAAGAATTGAGCAATCAGCCCCAGCATTTT | CASKELSNQPQHF
- | TRBJ1-1 | TRBV7-9 | few | TGTGCCAGCAGCTTACGACGACAGGAAGCTTTCTTT | CASSLRRQEAFF
- | TRBJ1-5 | TRBV7-8 | - | TGTGCCAGCAGCTTAGGGGGAAGTCAGCCCCAGCATTTT | CASSLGGSQPQHF
TRBD1 | TRBJ1-2 | TRBV28 | few | TGTGCCAGCAGCCGAGGGACAGGGGGAACTAACTATGGCTACACCTTC | CASSRGTGGTNYGYTF
TRBD1 | TRBJ2-5 | TRBV6-1 | - | TGTGCCAGCGGTCTGAATGGACAGGGGGCTGGGGAGACCCAGTACTTC | CASGLNGQGAGETQYF
TRBD1 | TRBJ1-2 | TRBV29-1 | - | TGCAGCGTTGAAGAGCCCACCGGAGGGACAGTCTATGGCTACACCTTC | CSVEEPTGGTVYGYTF
TRBD1 | TRBJ2-2 | TRBV28 | - | TGTGCCAGTTTCGGACAGGGGGCCCCCGGGGAGCTGTTTTTT | CASFGQGAPGELFF
- | TRBJ1-6 | TRBV29-1 | few | TGCAGCGTAGGGGACTCCTATAATTCACCCCTCCACTTT | CSVGDSYNSPLHF
- | TRBJ2-1 | TRBV24-1 | - | TGTGCCACCCAGGGGCCGGGTGAGCAGTTCTTC | CATQGPGEQFF
- | TRBJ2-7 | TRBV20-1 | few | TGCAGTGCTCGAAGGGCTACCCGATCCTACGAGCAGTACTTC | CSARRATRSYEQYF
TRBD2 | TRBJ2-5 | TRBV28 | - | TGTGCCAGCAGTTTCGGGGCGGGAGGGAGTGAGACCCAGTACTTC | CASSFGAGGSETQYF
TRBD2 | TRBJ2-7 | TRBV6-5 | - | TGTGCCAGCAGTTTCAGGACTAGCGGGAGTCCCTACGAGCAGTACTTC | CASSFRTSGSPYEQYF
- | TRBJ2-7 | TRBV15 | medium-sized | TGTGCCACCAGCTCAGAAAACAGCGGCTCCTACGAGCAGTACTTC | CATSSENSGSYEQYF